This T cell receptor (beta chain) was profiled in a study of blood T cells in healthy people across ages. Between the trimmed V and J ends, which lost 5 bases and 5 bases, there was a span of 19 bases. The CDR3 sequence is 16 residues long. The V gene's germline CDR1 is SGDLS and CDR2 YYNGEE. A second PCR, run for about 6 to 11 cycles, used a sample-barcoded 5' primer plus a J-beta primer mix. A 12-random-nucleotide template-switch adaptor tagged each cDNA molecule. TCRdb used MiXCR to reprocess the 5' RACE reads, holding one entry per CDR3 protein. The table shows fewer than 2,000,000 distinct CDR3 sequences, with 34% occurring only once.

The TCR sequence derives from a woman aged 25 to 45 in good health. The sample consisted of blood. This chain connects TRBV9 to TRBJ1-4; tentative D call: TRBD1 (5 bases). Written as DNA, the CDR3 is TGTGCCAGCAGTGAGGGGACGACAGAGGTGAATGAAAAACTGTTTTTT. Its protein product is CASSEGTTEVNEKLFF.